This T cell receptor (beta chain) comes out of a study of blood T cell repertoires in COVID-19 (dated by TCRdb to between 2020 and 2021). At the level of the whole study: Samples covering the acute and convalescent phases of COVID-19 were provided by collaborators in the United States, Italy and Spain. The material from the prospective study consisted of cDNA or gDNA derived from T cells, B-cell-depleted T cells, or PBMCs. Where available, HLA class I and class II types were taken from metadata supplied by the sample provider and were not determined by assay-based typing. The repertoires were made available in a free public database intended to serve as a resource for research on the immune response to SARS-CoV-2. Samples came from the ongoing ImmuneRACE study (first 160 participants) plus 1,254 subjects from 6 global collaborators. The dataset comprised deeply sampled blood TCRbeta repertoires from subjects exposed to, actively infected with, or recovered from COVID-19. The sample metadata nearly always contained a de-identified subject ID, COVID-19 status, age in years and sex. Points the paper makes about the study in general: How much clinical and demographic metadata was included differed by source and by participant, and the metadata was provided uncurated.

TCRbeta CDR3 regions were amplified from genomic DNA using the immunoSEQ Assay, a bias-controlled multiplex PCR. As for the original processing: The number of nucleated cells in each sample was estimated by amplification of reference gene primers within the assay. To quantify the absolute abundance of each unique TCRbeta CDR3 rearrangement, sequence reads were collapsed and filtered. Productive Simpson clonality was computed per sample as the square root of Simpson's diversity index over productive rearrangements. TCRdb's version of the immuneACCESS table is confined to in-frame rearrangements and falls short of the full clone set. An unresolved V gene accounts for under half of the shortfall where checked; the remainder is of unknown origin. V and J calls and clone size are copied from that table; D and trimming were computed from the DNA. The sample includes tens of thousands of clones, with about 85% observed a single time. The ten largest clones add up to around 14% of the sample.

Taken from cysteine to phenylalanine, the CDR3 has 14 residues. Just the 42-base CDR3 DNA is kept, in frame starting at base 1. V was cut back by 3 bases and J by 0 bases, leaving a gap of 11 bases between them. From a lookup of the germline V gene (reference sequence), CDR1 and CDR2 are DFQATT and SNEGSKA. To note about this clone: The antigen this receptor binds is unknown. Base qualities are not recorded, but no much larger clone differs from it by a single base.

Each collaborating institution followed its own protocols to collect whole blood in K2EDTA tubes. For TCRbeta analysis, collaborators shipped samples as frozen whole blood, isolated PBMCs, or DNA extracted from either of those sample types. This receptor was obtained from a male donor with acute or convalescent COVID-19. The sequencing input was peripheral blood. This chain is built from TRBV20-1 and TRBJ1-2, with an unclear D gene assignment. The nucleotide sequence reads TGCAGTGCTAGTTCTGGCACCTCTAACTATGGCTACACCTTC. It translates to CSASSGTSNYGYTF.